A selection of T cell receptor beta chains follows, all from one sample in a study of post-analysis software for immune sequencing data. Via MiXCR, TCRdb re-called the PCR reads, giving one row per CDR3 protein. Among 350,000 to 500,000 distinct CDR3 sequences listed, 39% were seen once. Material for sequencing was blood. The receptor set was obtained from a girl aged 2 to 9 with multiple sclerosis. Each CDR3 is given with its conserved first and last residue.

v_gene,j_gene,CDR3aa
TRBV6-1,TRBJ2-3,CASSPPLGGGVTDTQYF
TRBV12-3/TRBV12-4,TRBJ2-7,CASSFLGYEQYF
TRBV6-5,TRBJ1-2,CASRGEDGNNCGYTF
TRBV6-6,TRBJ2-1,CASRPHRSSYNEQFF
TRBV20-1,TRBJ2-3,CSATGLAEDTSTDTQYF
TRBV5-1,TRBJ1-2,CASSFSVGTAYGYTF
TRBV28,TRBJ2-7,CASSLVDTVYEQYF
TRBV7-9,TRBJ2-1,CASSSPGASGINEQFF
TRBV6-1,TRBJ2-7,CASSRGARPNEQYF
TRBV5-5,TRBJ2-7,CASSSTGLSVTYEQYF
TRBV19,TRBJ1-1,CASSSRTGEAFF
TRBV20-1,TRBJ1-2,CSARGQQSTTSTF
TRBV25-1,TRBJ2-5,CASIKRGGSETQYF
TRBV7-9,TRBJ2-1,CASSPGLLPDEQFF
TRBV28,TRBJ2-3,CASSPPSGTESTDTQYF
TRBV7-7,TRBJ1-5,CASSFRQTTRDQPQHF
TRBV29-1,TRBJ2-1,CSVDVTSGYNEQFF
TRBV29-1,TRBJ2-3,CSVGQGWVTDTQYF